This T cell receptor beta chain came from a study of vaccination and CD4 T cells after COVID-19. In the study overall: Overlapping peptides covering the spike proteins of SARS-CoV-2, HCoV-NL63, HCoV-OC43 and HCoV-229E were added to stimulate cells. Study results and limitations: 304 of 307 vaccine-specific clones from convalescent patients were spike mono-reactive.

The treatment: roughly 10-day PBMC culture with coronavirus spike peptide pools or control peptides (ViraFEST assay). ViraFEST used peptide pools to expand antigen-specific T cells, then sequenced TCRs. Between the trimmed V and J ends, which lost 6 bases and 5 bases, there was a span of 8 bases. The CDR3 spans 12 residues. Comments on this clonotype: Its antigen is currently unknown.

The assay that was used to sequence DNA from cultured CD4+ T cells was the Oncomine TCR Beta short-read assay. Scientists extracted genomic DNA from CD4+ T cells grown in culture. One entry per CDR3 protein results from TCRdb running MiXCR on the PCR reads. Among roughly 16,000 distinct CDR3 sequences, about 53% were seen once, and the ten largest hold 4% to 5.5%. The origin of this receptor is a human donor who had recovered from COVID-19. The chain joins TRBV12-3 or TRBV12-4 to TRBJ1-5; D is unclear. Sequencing was performed on CD4+ T cells from blood, cultured in vitro, taken before SARS-CoV-2 vaccination. For the CDR3, the DNA is TGTGCCAGCAGCCGGGTCGATCAGCCCCAGCATTTT. The encoded protein is CASSRVDQPQHF.